This entry is about one T cell receptor beta chain. It has no known antigen specificity. Per-base qualities were not stored, and no clone one base away is much larger. Using the deep immunoSEQ assay, TCR CDR3 regions were amplified from genomic DNA by multiplex PCR. For each cell subset, the extracted genomic DNA was distributed evenly across all wells of several immunoSEQ 96-well plates, and each plate served as one replicate. For sorted subsets, approximately 210 ng genomic DNA, equal to tens of thousands of T cell genomes, was loaded into each replicate PCR. Purified libraries were quantified with a Qubit 3.0 fluorometer, sized on a Bioanalyzer 2100, and re-quantified with the KAPA Library Quantification kit. Every immunoSEQ 96-well plate was sequenced on a separate single-read 150-cycle Illumina NextSeq 550 flow cell. The study's processing was this. Because only junctional sequences without quality scores were contained in the immunoSEQ output, filtering matching that applied to full-length reads could not be performed. Sequences were annotated with PyIR, a Python wrapper for IgBLAST v1.9, using IMGT germline references to assign V/J genes and CDR3. Any read was removed if the V/J assignment was weak (E-value above 1e-6), the CDR3 was missing, or the read contained stop codons, out-of-frame junctions, or ambiguous translated residues. V3J clonotypes were defined by identical inferred V gene, J gene, and CDR3 amino acid sequence. To compute the percentage overlap between repertoires, the number of shared unique clonotypes was divided by the size of the smaller repertoire. Richness of each repertoire was evaluated using RTK rarefaction, the Chao1 estimator, and Recon v2.1 estimates of unobserved clonotypes. OLGA was used to compute generation probabilities for all TCRbeta clonotypes that the gDNA method yielded from several donors. This is the immuneACCESS table as TCRdb keeps it, with only in-frame sequences that have V and J called. A part of the clones is gone; compared with another copy, unresolved V genes explain less than half, and the rest is unexplained. V, J and clone size were drawn from that table, and D and trimming were deduced from the DNA. The sample table lists nearly 600,000 clones, 95% of them with a count of one. The biggest ten clones account for 0.11% of the sample.

This entry belongs to a study of shared clonotypes between healthy human individuals (dated by TCRdb to about 2020). About the full investigation: Three men and a couple of women, aged 18 to 49 years, made up the cohort. The study deeply sequenced blood TCR repertoires of five healthy adults to estimate repertoire size and the extent of clonotype sharing between individuals. Per donor, leukapheresis produced somewhere between about 0.94 and 9.5 billion PBMCs. For each donor, CD4 naive and CD4 memory were each given three plates, CD8 naive was given two plates, and CD8 memory was given one plate. Different laboratories and diverse techniques were used to prepare libraries and sequence TCR repertoires, to increase sequencing depth and limit assay-specific biases.

CD8 naive samples were obtained by positive selection for CCR7 among CD45RO-negative cells, yielding a CD45RA+CCR7+ population from which TemRA cells were excluded. Donors were healthy HIV-negative adults with no recently reported acute infections or vaccinations. All donors were Caucasian adults living in Nashville, Tennessee, USA. Blood was collected by leukapheresis, and PBMCs were isolated by Ficoll-Histopaque density gradient centrifugation and then cryopreserved in liquid nitrogen vapor phase. Purity and quantity of every magnetically sorted T cell population were checked by analytical flow cytometry. Genomic DNA was isolated from every sorted fraction and measured by UV absorbance on a Nanodrop 2000c. Overall study outcomes, separate from this receptor: Roughly 5% of naive CD4, roughly 3.5% of naive CD8, 2.3% of memory CD4, and about 0.4% of memory CD8 clonotypes were shared across several donors. Based on pairwise subsampling, the degree of clonotype sharing among donors was expected to be affected by sequencing depth. The genetic and exposure-history diversity represented was limited by the small number of donors. Estimated clonotype richness was generally larger for naive than for memory subsets. Only blood was sampled, and tissue TCR repertoires likely differ from those in blood. Higher generation probabilities were observed for clonotypes shared by all four sorted-subset donors than for non-shared clonotypes. Even with the large sequencing depth, rarefaction of the sorted-subset datasets indicated that sequencing was incomplete.

V and J lose 0 bases and 7 bases, and a span of 27 bases separates them. For CDR1 and CDR2, the germline V gene (reference sequence) lists MNHEY and SMNVEV. CDR3 length: 19 amino acids, cysteine to phenylalanine. Only the CDR3 portion is preserved as DNA: 57 bases, with reading frame beginning at the first base. Sequenced material: naive CD8+ T cells sorted from blood. This specimen's cell subset or site label, interpreted: CD45RA+CCR7+. The TCR comes from a woman in her 30s in good health. The rearranged chain carries TRBV27 and TRBJ1-1; tentative D gene TRBD1, with 5 bases matching. DNA sequence: TGTGCCAGCAGTTTATCGATAAAGGAGTTCGGGGCATGGGGAGGTGAAGCTTTCTTT. Its amino acids are CASSLSIKEFGAWGGEAFF.